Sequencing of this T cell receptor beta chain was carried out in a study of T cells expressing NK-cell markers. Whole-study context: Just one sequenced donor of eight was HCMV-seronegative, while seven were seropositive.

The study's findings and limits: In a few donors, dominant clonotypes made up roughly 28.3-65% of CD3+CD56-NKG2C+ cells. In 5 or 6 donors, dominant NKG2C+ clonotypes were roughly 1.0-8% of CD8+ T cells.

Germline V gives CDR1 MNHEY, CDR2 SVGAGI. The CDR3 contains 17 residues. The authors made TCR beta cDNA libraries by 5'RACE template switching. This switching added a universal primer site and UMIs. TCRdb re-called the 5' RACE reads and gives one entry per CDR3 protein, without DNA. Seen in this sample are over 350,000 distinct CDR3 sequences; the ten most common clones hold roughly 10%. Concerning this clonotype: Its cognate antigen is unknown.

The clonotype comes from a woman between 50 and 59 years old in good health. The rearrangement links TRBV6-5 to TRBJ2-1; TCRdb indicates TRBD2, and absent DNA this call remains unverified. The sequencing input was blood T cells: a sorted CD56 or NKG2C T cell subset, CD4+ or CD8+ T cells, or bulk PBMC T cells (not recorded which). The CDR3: CASSYSPSGNRYNEQFF.